Listed below are T cell receptor beta chains from one sample, sequenced in a study of neurological immune-mediated disorders. TCRdb re-derived calls from the 5' RACE reads in MiXCR, one entry per CDR3 protein. This sample has over 45,000 distinct CDR3 sequences, with 3% to 4% found just once. Sequenced material: CD4+ T cells from blood. These receptors originate from a woman aged 40 to 49 with multiple sclerosis. The CDR3 runs from the conserved cysteine through the conserved F or W. Each record gives: CDR3 DNA, CDR3 protein, J gene, V gene, clone size, D gene. A D gene is named only where the DNA matches it firmly. Where a row states a size, it is once, few, many or the class of an expanded clone; other rows omit it.

cdr3_nt: TGTGCCAGCAGACTAGGAATCGGCAATTCACCCCTCCACTTT
cdr3_aa: CASRLGIGNSPLHF
j_call: TRBJ1-6
v_call: TRBV27
clone_size: many
d_call: -

cdr3_nt: TGTGCCAGCAGCTCTTGGACAGACCCCCGCTACGAGCAGTACTTC
cdr3_aa: CASSSWTDPRYEQYF
j_call: TRBJ2-7
v_call: TRBV11-2
clone_size: -
d_call: -

cdr3_nt: TGTGCCAGCAGTTCGACCAGGGAAGGTGGCACTGAAGCTTTCTTT
cdr3_aa: CASSSTREGGTEAFF
j_call: TRBJ1-1
v_call: TRBV12-3/TRBV12-4
clone_size: many
d_call: -

cdr3_nt: TGCGCCAGCGGACAGGGGGCTTACGAGCAGTACTTC
cdr3_aa: CASGQGAYEQYF
j_call: TRBJ2-7
v_call: TRBV5-1
clone_size: many
d_call: TRBD1

cdr3_nt: TGTGCCAGCAGCTTAGCCGTAACCTACGAGCAGTACTTC
cdr3_aa: CASSLAVTYEQYF
j_call: TRBJ2-7
v_call: TRBV7-8
clone_size: many
d_call: -

cdr3_nt: TGCAGTGCTAGTTCTCTGGGGGACGAGCAGTACTTC
cdr3_aa: CSASSLGDEQYF
j_call: TRBJ2-7
v_call: TRBV20-1
clone_size: many
d_call: -

cdr3_nt: TGCGCCAGCAGCTTGTCTGACAGGAAAGCCGGGGAGCTGTTTTTT
cdr3_aa: CASSLSDRKAGELFF
j_call: TRBJ2-2
v_call: TRBV5-1
clone_size: many
d_call: -

cdr3_nt: TGTGCCAGCAGCAAAGGGCGGCAATATGAGCAGTTCTTC
cdr3_aa: CASSKGRQYEQFF
j_call: TRBJ2-1
v_call: TRBV21-1
clone_size: many
d_call: -

cdr3_nt: TGTGCCAGCAGCCAAGATGGCAGCTATGGCTACACCTTC
cdr3_aa: CASSQDGSYGYTF
j_call: TRBJ1-2
v_call: TRBV3-1
clone_size: many
d_call: -

cdr3_nt: TGTGCCAGCAGCCCCTCAGTGATGGGCGGGGAGCTGTTTTTT
cdr3_aa: CASSPSVMGGELFF
j_call: TRBJ2-2
v_call: TRBV6-6
clone_size: many
d_call: -

cdr3_nt: TGCGCCAGCAGCTTGGATCCGAACACCGGGGAGCTGTTTTTT
cdr3_aa: CASSLDPNTGELFF
j_call: TRBJ2-2
v_call: TRBV5-1
clone_size: many
d_call: -

cdr3_nt: TGTGCCAGCAGCTTCGGGGTATGGAACACTGAAGCTTTCTTT
cdr3_aa: CASSFGVWNTEAFF
j_call: TRBJ1-1
v_call: TRBV7-2
clone_size: many
d_call: -

cdr3_nt: TGTGCCAGCAGCCTACTGAAACAGACCCGAAATGAAAAACTGTTTTTT
cdr3_aa: CASSLLKQTRNEKLFF
j_call: TRBJ1-4
v_call: TRBV5-6
clone_size: many
d_call: -

cdr3_nt: TGTGCCAGCAGCCGGACAGGGGGCTCCAGGGGAGCTTTCTTT
cdr3_aa: CASSRTGGSRGAFF
j_call: TRBJ1-1
v_call: TRBV5-5
clone_size: many
d_call: TRBD1

cdr3_nt: TGTGCCAGCAGCTTAAGGGGGGGCAATGAGCAGTTCTTC
cdr3_aa: CASSLRGGNEQFF
j_call: TRBJ2-1
v_call: TRBV7-9
clone_size: many
d_call: -

cdr3_nt: TGTGCCAGCAGCCTAGCCGGGACCACCTCCTACGAGCAGTACTTC
cdr3_aa: CASSLAGTTSYEQYF
j_call: TRBJ2-7
v_call: TRBV5-6
clone_size: many
d_call: -

cdr3_nt: TGTGCCAGCAGTGAAACGTGGGGAGATATCGCTGAAGCTTTCTTT
cdr3_aa: CASSETWGDIAEAFF
j_call: TRBJ1-1
v_call: TRBV2
clone_size: many
d_call: -

cdr3_nt: TGTGCCATCAGCGAGGTTCAAGTTCGCGAGCAGTACTTC
cdr3_aa: CAISEVQVREQYF
j_call: TRBJ2-7
v_call: TRBV10-3
clone_size: many
d_call: -

cdr3_nt: TGCGCCAGCAGCCCAGCGGGAAGCTATGGCTACACCTTC
cdr3_aa: CASSPAGSYGYTF
j_call: TRBJ1-2
v_call: TRBV5-1
clone_size: many
d_call: -

cdr3_nt: TGTGCCAGCAGCTCGGGCCGACGGAAGTTCTTC
cdr3_aa: CASSSGRRKFF
j_call: TRBJ2-1
v_call: TRBV2
clone_size: many
d_call: -

cdr3_nt: TGTGCCAGCAGCGTCACGGGGGTTTCCTCTGGAAACACCATATATTTT
cdr3_aa: CASSVTGVSSGNTIYF
j_call: TRBJ1-3
v_call: TRBV9
clone_size: many
d_call: -

cdr3_nt: TGCAGTGCTAGAGTGGGGTGGGAGCGCATTCAGTACTTC
cdr3_aa: CSARVGWERIQYF
j_call: TRBJ2-4
v_call: TRBV20-1
clone_size: many
d_call: -

cdr3_nt: TGTGCCAGCAGCCCTAGTGGGGCGGAATATAGCAATCAGCCCCAGCATTTT
cdr3_aa: CASSPSGAEYSNQPQHF
j_call: TRBJ1-5
v_call: TRBV7-9
clone_size: many
d_call: -

cdr3_nt: TGTGCCAGCTCCACACCCCCACCGAGAAACACCATATATTTT
cdr3_aa: CASSTPPPRNTIYF
j_call: TRBJ1-3
v_call: TRBV18
clone_size: many
d_call: -

cdr3_nt: TGTGCCAACTCCCGAAAGAGGGATCAGCCCCAGCATTTT
cdr3_aa: CANSRKRDQPQHF
j_call: TRBJ1-5
v_call: TRBV6-1
clone_size: many
d_call: -

cdr3_nt: TGCGCCAGCAGCCCCAGACAGGGTCCTCGGAATGAGCAGTTCTTC
cdr3_aa: CASSPRQGPRNEQFF
j_call: TRBJ2-1
v_call: TRBV5-1
clone_size: many
d_call: TRBD1

cdr3_nt: TGCAGCGTTGAAGTAGGTGCTCCAGATACGCAGTATTTT
cdr3_aa: CSVEVGAPDTQYF
j_call: TRBJ2-3
v_call: TRBV29-1
clone_size: many
d_call: -

cdr3_nt: TGTGCCAGCAGCTTAAGGTTACTGGTGCAGTATTTT
cdr3_aa: CASSLRLLVQYF
j_call: TRBJ2-3
v_call: TRBV11-2
clone_size: -
d_call: -

cdr3_nt: TGCAGTGCTATACGACCGGAACAAAATGAAAAACTGTTTTTT
cdr3_aa: CSAIRPEQNEKLFF
j_call: TRBJ1-4
v_call: TRBV20-1
clone_size: many
d_call: -

cdr3_nt: TGTGCCAGCTCACCGACAGGGTTGGATGAGACCCAGTACTTC
cdr3_aa: CASSPTGLDETQYF
j_call: TRBJ2-5
v_call: TRBV18
clone_size: many
d_call: TRBD1

cdr3_nt: TGTGCCAGCAGCCAACAGGTTAATGCCTATGGCTACACCTTC
cdr3_aa: CASSQQVNAYGYTF
j_call: TRBJ1-2
v_call: TRBV6-5
clone_size: many
d_call: -

cdr3_nt: TGTGCCAGCAGTTATGGGACAGAGAACACTGAAGCTTTCTTT
cdr3_aa: CASSYGTENTEAFF
j_call: TRBJ1-1
v_call: TRBV6-6
clone_size: many
d_call: TRBD1

cdr3_nt: TGTGCCAGCAGCCTAATCTCCTACGAGCAGTACTTC
cdr3_aa: CASSLISYEQYF
j_call: TRBJ2-7
v_call: TRBV7-9
clone_size: many
d_call: -